This T cell receptor beta chain emerged from a study of blood T cell repertoires in COVID-19. Repertoires were generated with immunoSEQ multiplex PCR, while TCRdb's copy carries only in-frame clones and drops some. The profile covers about 180,000 clones, with approximately 80% appearing a single time and 14% taken by the ten largest. Trimming cost V 5 bases and J 4 bases; bases outside gene matches: 14. The V gene's germline CDR1 is SGHTA and CDR2 FQGTGA. CDR3 size: 17 residues. The V call is TRBV7-3, the J call TRBJ2-5, with 9 bases fitting TRBD2. The TCR sequence derives from a man aged 55-75 years who had been exposed to COVID-19. The sequenced material came from PBMCs or T cells enriched from blood (not recorded which). The CDR3, as DNA: TGTGCCAGCAGCCCATACCCCAGAGGCGGGAGGGGAGAGACCCAGTACTTC. Its protein product is CASSPYPRGGRGETQYF.